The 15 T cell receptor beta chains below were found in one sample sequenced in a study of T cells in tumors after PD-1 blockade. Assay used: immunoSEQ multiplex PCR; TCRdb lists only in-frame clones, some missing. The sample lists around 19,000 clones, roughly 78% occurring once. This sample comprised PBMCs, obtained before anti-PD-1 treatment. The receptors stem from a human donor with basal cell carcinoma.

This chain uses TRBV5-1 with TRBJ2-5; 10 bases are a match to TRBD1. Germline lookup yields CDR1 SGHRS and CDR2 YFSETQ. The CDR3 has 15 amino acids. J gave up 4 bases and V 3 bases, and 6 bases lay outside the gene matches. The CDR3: CASSSAGTGVETQYF. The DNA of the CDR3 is TGCGCCAGCAGCTCCGCCGGGACAGGGGTAGAGACCCAGTACTTC.

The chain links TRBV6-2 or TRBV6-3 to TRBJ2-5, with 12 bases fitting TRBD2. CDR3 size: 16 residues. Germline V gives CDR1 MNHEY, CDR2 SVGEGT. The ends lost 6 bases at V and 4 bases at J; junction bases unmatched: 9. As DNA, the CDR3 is TGTGCCAGCAGCCGACTAGCGGGGGCGGTACGAGAGACCCAGTACTTC. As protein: CASSRLAGAVRETQYF.

The CDR3 nucleotides read TGTGCCAGTAGTATAGATGGGAGAGATGGCTACACCTTC. Translation gives CASSIDGRDGYTF. J is TRBJ1-2 and V is TRBV19; D gene unclear. This CDR3 region has 13 residues. With 0 bases removed from V and 6 bases from J, the gap between germline ends came to 8 bases. Germline lookup yields CDR1 LNHDA and CDR2 SQIVND (reference sequence).

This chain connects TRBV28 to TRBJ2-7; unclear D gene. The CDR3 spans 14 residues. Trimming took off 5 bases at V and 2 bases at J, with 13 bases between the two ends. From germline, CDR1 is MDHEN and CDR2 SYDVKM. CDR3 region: CASSPTTPTYEQYF. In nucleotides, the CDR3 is TGTGCCAGCAGTCCGACAACTCCAACCTACGAGCAGTACTTC.

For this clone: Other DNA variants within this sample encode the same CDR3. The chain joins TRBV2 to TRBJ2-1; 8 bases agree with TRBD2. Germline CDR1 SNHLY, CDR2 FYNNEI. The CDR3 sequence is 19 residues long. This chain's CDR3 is CPRSDGGAGVGSSYNEQFF. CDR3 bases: TGTCCCCGCAGTGACGGGGGGGCGGGGGTGGGGAGCTCCTACAATGAGCAGTTCTTC.

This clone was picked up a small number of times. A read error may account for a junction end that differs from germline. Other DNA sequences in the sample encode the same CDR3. CDR3: CARSYGWAREGSSYNEQFF. The CDR3 DNA sequence: TGTGCCCGCAGTTACGGGTGGGCGCGGGAGGGGAGCTCCTACAATGAGCAGTTCTTC. The V call is TRBV2, the J call TRBJ2-1; 9 nucleotides line up with TRBD2. The CDR3 runs 19 residues. From germline, CDR1 is SNHLY and CDR2 FYNNEI.

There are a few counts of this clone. CDR3 sequence reads: CASSPRVSAGDTQYF. The CDR3, as DNA: TGTGCCAGCAGCCCCAGGGTCTCAGCAGGGGATACGCAGTATTTT. The J gene is TRBJ2-3, the V gene TRBV7-9; weak D call: TRBD1 (5 bases). This CDR3 spans 15 amino acids. V was cut by 5 bases and J by 6 bases, with 18 bases left in between. Looked up from germline, CDR1 is SEHNR and CDR2 is FQNEAQ (reference sequence).

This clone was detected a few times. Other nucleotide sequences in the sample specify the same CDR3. The CDR3 sequence: CASTYSNQPQHF. The CDR3 coding sequence is TGTGCCAGCACGTATAGCAATCAGCCCCAGCATTTT. J is TRBJ1-5 and V is TRBV12-3 or TRBV12-4; D gene ambiguous. The V end was cut by 7 bases, the J end by 0 bases, with 4 bases between. This CDR3 has 12 amino acids.

CDR3 DNA sequence: TGTGCCAGTAGTCGGGTCTCACAAGAGACCCAGTACTTC. This sequence encodes CASSRVSQETQYF. The chain links TRBV19 to TRBJ2-5; D is uncertain. The V and J ends lost 5 bases and 2 bases respectively, with 9 bases between them. Looked up from germline, CDR1 is LNHDA and CDR2 is SQIVND (reference sequence). This CDR3 contains 13 residues.

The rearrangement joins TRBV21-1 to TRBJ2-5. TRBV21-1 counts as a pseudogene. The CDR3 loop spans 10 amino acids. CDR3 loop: CASSRGTQYF. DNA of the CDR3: TGTGCCAGCAGCAGGGGGACCCAGTACTTC.

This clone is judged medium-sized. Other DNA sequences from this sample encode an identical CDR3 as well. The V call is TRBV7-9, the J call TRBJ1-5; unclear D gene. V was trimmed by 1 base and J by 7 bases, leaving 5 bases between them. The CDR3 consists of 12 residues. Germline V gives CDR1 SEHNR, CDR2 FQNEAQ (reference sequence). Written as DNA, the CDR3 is TGTGCCAGCAGCTTAGATTCCCAGCCCCAGCATTTT. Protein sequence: CASSLDSQPQHF.

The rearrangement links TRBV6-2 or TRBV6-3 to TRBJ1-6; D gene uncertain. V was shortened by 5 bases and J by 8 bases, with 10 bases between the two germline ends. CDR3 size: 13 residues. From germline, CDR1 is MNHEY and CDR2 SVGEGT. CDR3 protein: CASSRTRDSPLHF. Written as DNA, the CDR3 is TGTGCCAGCAGTCGGACGCGGGATTCACCCCTCCACTTT.

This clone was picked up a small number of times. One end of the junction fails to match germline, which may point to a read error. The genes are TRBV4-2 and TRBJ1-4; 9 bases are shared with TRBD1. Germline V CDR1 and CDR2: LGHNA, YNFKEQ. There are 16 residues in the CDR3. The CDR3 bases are TGTGCCAGCATCCAATCACCGGGACAGGGATATGAAAAACTGTTTTTT. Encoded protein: CASIQSPGQGYEKLFF.

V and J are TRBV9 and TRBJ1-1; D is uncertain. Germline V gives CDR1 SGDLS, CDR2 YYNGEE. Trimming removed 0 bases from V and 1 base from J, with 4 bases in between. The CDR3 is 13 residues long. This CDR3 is CASSVDRNTEAFF. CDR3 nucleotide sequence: TGTGCCAGCAGCGTAGACAGGAACACTGAAGCTTTCTTT.

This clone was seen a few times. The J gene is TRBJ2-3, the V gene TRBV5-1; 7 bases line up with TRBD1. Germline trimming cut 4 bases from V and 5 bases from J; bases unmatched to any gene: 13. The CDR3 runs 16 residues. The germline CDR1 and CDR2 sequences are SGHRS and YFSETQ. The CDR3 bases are TGCGCCAGCAGCACAACAGGGGCGCCCGGAAAAGATACGCAGTATTTT. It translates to CASSTTGAPGKDTQYF.